This T cell receptor beta chain derives from a study of T cells in Graves' hyperthyroidism and ophthalmopathy (dated by TCRdb to the late 2010s). With respect to the entire study: Peripheral blood samples were taken at initial diagnosis, before any treatment was given. To identify distinguishing TCR V-J signatures, a discovery cohort of 100 or so patients was used, comprising approximately 40 with Graves' ophthalmopathy and 55 to 65 with stable Graves' hyperthyroidism. Whether ophthalmopathy could be predicted prospectively was tested in an independent validation cohort made up of 18 hyperthyroidism patients plus 17 patients who later progressed to ophthalmopathy. The 100 or so discovery patients were divided at random into training and test sets in a 7:3 ratio. In addition, the study compared T-cell repertoires in thyroid tissue and in blood from several Graves' hyperthyroidism patients. After sampling, hyperthyroidism patients received methimazole starting at 30 mg daily, and ophthalmopathy patients received high-dose intravenous methylprednisolone. The paper describes TCR Vbeta CDR3 sequencing of 140 or so peripheral blood samples, made up of 43 ophthalmopathy patients, approximately 76 hyperthyroidism patients and around 17 progressor patients. The paper's findings and limits, for the study overall: Ophthalmopathy was separated from stable hyperthyroidism by a 13 V-J signature model, with 85% to 90% sensitivity and roughly 81% specificity obtained in cross-validation and 80%/75% obtained in testing. Most expanded thyroid clonotypes (frequency above 0.001) were also found in blood, which suggests that blood repertoires may mirror thyroid immune responses. Sample size was not statistically predetermined, and investigators were not blinded to group allocation. In validation, the model predicted progression to ophthalmopathy a median of around 6.5 months before onset, with roughly 71% sensitivity and just under 75% specificity.

The TCR beta CDR3 regions were amplified from the RNA transcripts. For the first round of RT-PCR on the TCR CDR3, the HTBI primer set was used together with the Qiagen OneStep RT-PCR kit. The libraries were constructed in a second round of multiplex PCR and then size-selected and purified. Libraries were sequenced paired-end with 100 bp reads on an Illumina HiSeq2000. The authors' pipeline ran thus. SOAPnuke was used to process the raw data, with reads discarded if the reads contained adapters or uncalled bases, had a mean Phred below 15, or lacked an exact constant-primer or identifier match. High-quality paired reads were merged using COPE v1.2.5, and each unique nucleotide sequence was defined as a clonotype. MiTCR v1.1 was used to align the clonotypes against IMGT TRBV, TRBD and TRBJ reference segments. The analysis included only V-J combinations with a frequency above 0.0001, which together covered 99% to 99.2% of the repertoires. A TCS score was defined as the ratio of F50 (clonal expansion) to E x V (chaos), with BLOSUM62-based TCRdist applied between CDR3 peptides within each V-J. Welch's t-statistics and random forest reduced roughly 530 V-J features to some 14, which were used in a naive Bayes classifier (R e1071). TCRdb reprocessing: public reads trimmed at Q25 with fastp, clones called with MiXCR, in-frame beta chains kept. Each record represents a unique CDR3 protein, reported with the most common genes and DNA among its rows. These V and J calls derive from TCRdb rather than the authors' analysis. For this sample there are around 520,000 distinct CDR3 sequences; 13% to 15% appear just once. Around 17% of the sample lies in the top ten.

This clonotype was observed at least ten times. The antigen it recognizes is unknown. The record has no base qualities; no much larger clone is one base away. A patient counted as having stable Graves' hyperthyroidism if no progression to ophthalmopathy occurred over 18 months of follow-up. Hyperthyroidism patients were newly diagnosed, with disease duration under 2 months, and aged 18 to 65 years. The study excluded patients with uncontrolled infections, other autoimmune diseases, pregnancy or lactation. Clinical symptoms, serum thyroxine and TRAb, thyroid ultrasound, and orbital computed tomography formed the basis for the diagnoses. PBMCs were isolated from approximately 10 ml of fresh peripheral blood by Ficoll-Paque density gradient centrifugation. Total RNA was extracted using Trizol reagent, and RNA quality was assessed on an Agilent 2100 Bioanalyzer. Reading from cysteine to phenylalanine, the CDR3 counts 15 amino acids. The only DNA kept is the CDR3, 45 bases in frame from the first base. V loses 0 bases of germline sequence and J loses 5 bases, and the interval between the two ends is 13 bases. Reading the germline V gene gives CDR1 MGHRA and CDR2 YSYEKL.

The sequence came from a woman younger than 35 with Graves' hyperthyroidism. Recombination linked TRBV4-1 to TRBJ2-5, with TRBD1 tentatively as D gene (5 bases match). Sequenced sample: blood. For the CDR3, the sequence is CASSQDPREGETQYF. The DNA sequence is given as TGCGCCAGCAGCCAAGATCCCAGGGAAGGGGAGACCCAGTACTTC.